What follows are 18 T cell receptor beta chains derived from one specimen sequenced in a study of T cell clones after liver transplantation. Clones were sequenced by immunoSEQ multiplex PCR, and TCRdb holds only the in-frame ones, with some missing. The profile shows about 70,000 clones, about 80% of them singletons. Material: CD4+ T cells from blood, obtained 12 months after liver transplant. These receptor sequences come from a human patient who received a liver transplant. Some of the T cells may derive from the graft donor.

This clone occurred once. The CDR3: CASSRPGPPEDEQFF. CDR3 DNA sequence: TGTGCCAGCAGTCGTCCGGGACCCCCGGAGGATGAGCAGTTCTTC. The V and J genes are TRBV28 and TRBJ2-1; possibly TRBD1 or TRBD2 for D (5 bases each). This CDR3 comprises 15 residues. Trimming pared 5 bases from V and 8 bases from J, leaving 19 bases between. In germline, CDR1 is MDHEN, CDR2 SYDVKM.

This chain joins TRBV4-3 and TRBJ2-7; 10 bases line up with TRBD2. Unmatched junction bases numbered 4, after V lost 3 bases and J lost 5 bases. CDR1 and CDR2 (germline): LGHNA, YSLEER. The CDR3 is 14 residues long. CDR3 sequence reads: CASSQLAGDHEQYF. CDR3 coding DNA: TGCGCCAGCAGCCAGCTAGCGGGAGACCACGAGCAGTACTTC.

The chain carries TRBV4-3 and TRBJ2-1; 11 bases agree with TRBD2. V shed 4 bases and J 0 bases; nucleotides not matched to a gene: 8. CDR1 and CDR2 from the germline V gene are LGHNA and YSLEER. The CDR3 extends over 18 amino acids. This chain's CDR3 is CASSLGTSGSSSYNEQFF. The CDR3 DNA follows: TGCGCCAGCAGCCTTGGGACTAGCGGTTCTAGCTCCTACAATGAGCAGTTCTTC.

The chain couples TRBV5-4 to TRBJ1-2; no firm D call. The CDR3 is 13 amino acids. The ends were cut back, 4 bases at V and 6 bases at J, with 13 bases in the middle. CDR1 is SGHNT and CDR2 is YYREEE in the germline V gene (reference sequence). CDR3 DNA: TGTGCCAGCAGCCACGGGAGGGAGGATGGCTACACCTTC. Translation gives CASSHGREDGYTF.

The chain recombines TRBV27 with TRBJ2-1; 8 positions agree with TRBD1. The germline V gene encodes CDR1 MNHEY and CDR2 SMNVEV (reference sequence). V trimming: 3 bases; J trimming: 5 bases; junction bases outside the gene matches: 15. This CDR3 has 18 residues. Written as DNA, the CDR3 is TGTGCCAGCAGTTTTCAGGGGCTGTACGGGACAGGCCACAATGAGCAGTTCTTC. This translates into CASSFQGLYGTGHNEQFF.

The chain employs TRBV5-1 and TRBJ2-3; weak D call: TRBD2 (5 bases). V was shortened by 3 bases and J by 3 bases, with 17 bases between the two germline ends. The germline gives CDR1 SGHRS, CDR2 YFSETQ. CDR3 length equals 16 residues. CDR3 sequence (DNA): TGCGCCAGCAGCTCCATAGGGAGTTTGGGGACAGATACGCAGTATTTT. Residues: CASSSIGSLGTDTQYF. The full variable domain, in which reference TRBV5-1 and TRBJ2-3 provide the parts outside the CDR3, is KAGVTQTPRYLIKTRGQQVTLSCSPISGHRSVSWYQQTPGQGLQFLFEYFSETQRNKGNFPGRFSGRQFSNSRSEMNVSTLELGDSALYLCASSSIGSLGTDTQYFGPGTRLTVL.

In this sample, this clone turned up a few times. The V call is TRBV7-9, the J call TRBJ1-2, with unresolved D. The CDR3 covers 12 residues. Trimming removed 3 bases at V and 5 bases at J, with 7 bases between. Germline CDR1 and CDR2: SEHNR and FQNEAQ (reference sequence). As DNA, the CDR3 is TGTGCCAGCAGCTTCGACCTATATGGCTACACCTTC. Translated, it gives CASSFDLYGYTF. Combining the CDR3 with reference TRBV7-9 and TRBJ1-2 gives the whole variable domain DTGVSQNPRHKITKRGQNVTFRCDPISEHNRLYWYRQTLGQGPEFLTYFQNEAQLEKSRLLSDRFSAERPKGSFSTLEIQRTEQGDSAMYLCASSFDLYGYTFGSGTRLTVV.

Notes on this clone: Different DNA sequences within this sample yield the same CDR3. This rearrangement joins TRBV5-1 to TRBJ2-7; 7 bases line up with TRBD2. Trimming removed 0 bases from V and 7 bases from J; junction bases left unmatched: 10. Germline V gene lookup returns CDR1 SGHRS and CDR2 YFSETQ. This CDR3 has 15 amino acids. The CDR3 DNA reads TGCGCCAGCAGCTTGGACGGGTCGCGCGGGAGAGAGCAGTACTTC. Protein: CASSLDGSRGREQYF.

There are a few counts of this clone. This sequence joins TRBV7-9 and TRBJ2-3, with D unclear. The CDR3 consists of 12 residues. The germline V gene has CDR1 SEHNR and CDR2 FQNEAQ (reference sequence). V shed 2 bases and J shed 12 bases, with 12 bases lying between them. The CDR3 coding sequence is TGTGCCAGCAGCTTATCCGGCGCCGCCCAGTATTTT. It specifies CASSLSGAAQYF.

The chain joins TRBV28 to TRBJ1-2; D perhaps matches TRBD1 (5 bases). CDR3 length equals 12 residues. From germline, CDR1 is MDHEN and CDR2 SYDVKM. The germline V and J ends were trimmed by 4 bases and 6 bases, with 9 bases remaining between them. CDR3 nucleotides: TGTGCCAGCAGTTCTCAGGGTCATGGCTACACCTTC. Translation: CASSSQGHGYTF.

The chain uses TRBV7-2 and TRBJ2-2; perhaps TRBD1 as D (5 bases). The CDR3 runs to 16 residues. Trimming cost V 1 base and J 0 bases, with 9 bases left between them. The germline V gene encodes CDR1 SGHTA and CDR2 FQGNSA. CDR3 loop: CASSLVSGTNTGELFF. For the CDR3, the DNA is TGTGCCAGCAGCTTAGTTTCAGGGACGAACACCGGGGAGCTGTTTTTT. Full variable domain (outside the CDR3, taken from reference TRBV7-2 and TRBJ2-2): GAGVSQSPSNKVTEKGKDVELRCDPISGHTALYWYRQSLGQGLEFLIYFQGNSAPDKSGLPSDRFSAERTGGSVSTLTIQRTQQEDSAVYLCASSLVSGTNTGELFFGEGSRLTVL.

The J gene is TRBJ1-2, the V gene TRBV28; 7 positions agree with TRBD1. The trim removed 5 bases at V and 5 bases at J, leaving 2 bases unmatched. CDR3 length equals 12 residues. The germline gives CDR1 MDHEN, CDR2 SYDVKM. The CDR3 DNA follows: TGTGCCAGCAGTCCGACAGGGTATGGCTACACCTTC. This sequence encodes CASSPTGYGYTF.

This rearrangement joins TRBV2 to TRBJ2-4; D not resolved. The ends were cut back, 1 base at V and 2 bases at J, with 9 bases in the middle. Germline lookup yields CDR1 SNHLY and CDR2 FYNNEI. CDR3 size: 15 residues. This chain's CDR3 is CASSEEAMSKNIQYF. DNA for the CDR3: TGTGCCAGCAGTGAAGAGGCTATGTCCAAAAACATTCAGTACTTC. The whole variable domain, remainder taken from reference TRBV2 and TRBJ2-4, is EPEVTQTPSHQVTQMGQEVILRCVPISNHLYFYWYRQILGQKVEFLVSFYNNEISEKSEIFDDQFSVERPDGSNFTLKIRSTKLEDSAMYFCASSEEAMSKNIQYFGAGTRLSVL.

The V call is TRBV27, the J call TRBJ2-7; tentatively, D is TRBD2 (6 bases). The CDR3 contains 14 residues. Trimming left V 3 bases short and J 4 bases short, with 13 bases between. From germline, CDR1 is MNHEY and CDR2 SMNVEV (reference sequence). The DNA of the CDR3 is TGTGCCAGCAGTTTCATGGGCGCGGGATACGAGCAGTACTTC. Amino acid sequence: CASSFMGAGYEQYF.

This chain links TRBV7-2 with TRBJ2-7; a weak D match, TRBD2 (6 bases). CDR3 length: 13 amino acids. Trimming left V 2 bases short and J 5 bases short, with 10 bases between. The V gene's germline CDR1 is SGHTA and CDR2 FQGNSA. The CDR3 loop reads CASSLSWEDEQYF. Written as DNA, the CDR3 is TGTGCCAGCAGCTTAAGTTGGGAGGACGAGCAGTACTTC.

The chain employs TRBV11-2 and TRBJ2-1, with D perhaps matching TRBD1 or TRBD2 (5 bases each). The CDR3 contains 16 residues. V lost 1 base and J 7 bases, leaving 17 bases between the germline ends. Germline CDR1 SGHAT, CDR2 FQNNGV. The CDR3 here is CASSLVRGTIGNEQFF. In nucleotides, the CDR3 is TGTGCCAGCAGCTTAGTGAGGGGTACAATAGGGAATGAGCAGTTCTTC.

The chain uses TRBV7-2 and TRBJ2-7; TRBD1 is a possible D gene (6 bases). Germline loops: CDR1 SGHTA, CDR2 FQGNSA. Trimming left V 6 bases short and J 0 bases short, with 9 bases between. This CDR3 has 13 residues. The CDR3 DNA follows: TGTGCCAGCAGTTGGGACAACTCCTACGAGCAGTACTTC. Its translation: CASSWDNSYEQYF. The complete variable domain, with remaining parts taken from reference TRBV7-2 and TRBJ2-7, reads GAGVSQSPSNKVTEKGKDVELRCDPISGHTALYWYRQSLGQGLEFLIYFQGNSAPDKSGLPSDRFSAERTGGSVSTLTIQRTQQEDSAVYLCASSWDNSYEQYFGPGTRLTVT.

The genes are TRBV2 and TRBJ2-7, with D possibly matching TRBD1 (5 bases). Germline V CDR1 and CDR2: SNHLY, FYNNEI. Trimming removed 9 bases from V and 7 bases from J, with 10 bases in between. CDR3 length: 10 amino acids. The CDR3 reads CARGVAEQYF. The DNA of the CDR3 is TGTGCCAGAGGGGTGGCGGAGCAGTACTTC.